Each of the 16 T cell receptor beta chains below was sequenced from the same sample in a study of T cell responses to AZD1222 COVID-19 vaccine. This table comes from immunoSEQ multiplex PCR, and its TCRdb copy is limited to in-frame clones, with some not included. The data show fewer than 100,000 clones, around 88% seen once. The source material was peripheral blood, sampled 28 days after the second AZD1222 dose. These receptors all stem from an adult who received the AZD1222 COVID-19 vaccine.

J is TRBJ1-2 and V is TRBV29-1; TRBD1 matches 8 bases. The germline V gene encodes CDR1 SQVTM and CDR2 ANQGSEA. The CDR3 loop spans 12 amino acids. V shed 7 bases and J 7 bases; nucleotides not matched to a gene: 8. The CDR3 spells CSAYRDRSGYTF. The DNA for the CDR3 is TGCAGCGCTTACCGGGACAGGTCTGGCTACACCTTC.

This rearrangement joins TRBV10-3 to TRBJ2-5; the D gene is possibly TRBD1 (8 bases). The V gene's germline CDR1 is ENHRY and CDR2 SYGVKD. The CDR3 runs 16 residues. Trimming left V 10 bases short and J 1 base short, with 22 bases between. The CDR3 DNA reads TGTGCCACAGGGGATCAGGGGGCGGGAGTCCAAGAGACCCAGTACTTC. Protein product: CATGDQGAGVQETQYF.

J is TRBJ1-1 and V is TRBV6-5, with D uncertain. V lost 10 bases to trimming and J lost 1 base, with 10 bases between them. Germline lookup yields CDR1 MNHEY and CDR2 SVGAGI. The CDR3 runs 12 residues. The CDR3 protein is CAIRRGNTEAFF. The CDR3 coding sequence is TGTGCCATCCGTCGGGGGAACACTGAAGCTTTCTTT.

V is TRBV6-2 or TRBV6-3 and J is TRBJ2-3; possibly TRBD2 for D (6 bases). CDR1 is MNHEY and CDR2 is SVGEGT in the germline V gene. V lost 6 bases, J lost 0 bases, and 22 bases lay in between. This CDR3 is built from 18 residues. The CDR3 sequence is CASSTLPGGHASTDTQYF. The CDR3 DNA reads as TGTGCCAGCAGCACCCTACCCGGGGGTCACGCCAGCACAGATACGCAGTATTTT.

This clone was recorded a few times. The rearrangement links TRBV4-3 to TRBJ1-2; D is uncertain. This CDR3 has 13 residues. With 2 bases removed from V and 8 bases from J, the gap between germline ends came to 12 bases. CDR1 and CDR2 from the germline V gene are LGHNA and YSLEER. The CDR3 loop reads CASSQIGSLGYTF. The CDR3, as DNA: TGCGCCAGCAGCCAAATTGGGTCCCTAGGCTACACCTTC.

The CDR3 protein is CASSLLTSGGLGEQFF. In DNA form, the CDR3 reads TGTGCCAGCAGCTTACTGACTAGCGGGGGGCTCGGTGAGCAGTTCTTC. The rearrangement uses TRBV7-6 and TRBJ2-1; 13 bases map to TRBD2. V was clipped by 2 bases and J by 9 bases; unmatched bases: 7. Germline-derived CDR1 and CDR2 are SGHVS and FNYEAQ. This CDR3 has 16 residues.

V gene TRBV18 combines with J gene TRBJ1-1, with 7 positions matching TRBD1. V shed 2 bases and J 6 bases; nucleotides not matched to a gene: 6. The germline CDR1 and CDR2 sequences are KGHSH and LQKENI. This CDR3 has 14 amino acids. CDR3: CASSPRGHPAEAFF. Written as DNA, the CDR3 is TGTGCCAGCTCACCAAGGGGGCACCCCGCTGAAGCTTTCTTT.

As DNA, the CDR3 is TGTGCCAGCAGCGTAGAGAGTGCCCCCACCATATATTTT. Its protein product is CASSVESAPTIYF. The gene calls are TRBV9 and TRBJ1-3, with D uncertain. The CDR3 has 13 residues. The germline CDR1 and CDR2 sequences are SGDLS and YYNGEE. V was clipped by 0 bases and J by 9 bases, with 10 bases between them.

The rearrangement links TRBV6-5 to TRBJ1-1, with 7 bases matching TRBD1. The CDR3 is 12 amino acids. The V gene end was trimmed by 6 bases and the J gene end by 3 bases; junction bases not matched to a gene: 1. Per germline, CDR1 MNHEY and CDR2 SVGAGI. CDR3 amino acids: CASRTGYTEAFF. CDR3 sequence (DNA): TGTGCCAGCAGGACAGGGTACACTGAAGCTTTCTTT.

This clone was recorded a few times. V usage is TRBV19 and J usage is TRBJ2-7; TRBD2 might be the D (5 bases). The CDR3 covers 16 residues. The germline V and J ends were trimmed by 3 bases and 6 bases, with 21 bases remaining between them. The germline gives CDR1 LNHDA, CDR2 SQIVND (reference sequence). CDR3 amino acids: CASSMGSASLGGEQYF. The CDR3 nucleotides read TGTGCCAGTAGTATGGGGTCGGCCTCCCTCGGAGGCGAGCAGTACTTC.

CDR3 residues: CASSRVGARPEAFF. The DNA for the CDR3 is TGTGCCAGCAGTAGAGTCGGGGCTAGGCCTGAAGCTTTCTTT. The chain links TRBV4-2 to TRBJ1-1; weak D call: TRBD1 (5 bases). Germline values: CDR1 LGHNA, CDR2 YNFKEQ. The CDR3 contains 14 residues. Trimming removed 6 bases from V and 6 bases from J, with 17 bases in between.

This chain links TRBV2 with TRBJ1-1; TRBD1 matches 8 bases. This CDR3 comprises 15 residues. Losses at the gene ends were 7 bases for V and 6 bases for J; bases not matched to a gene: 13. Germline lookup yields CDR1 SNHLY and CDR2 FYNNEI. The CDR3 loop reads CASTGQGFRVAEAFF. Here the CDR3 DNA reads TGTGCCAGCACCGGACAGGGATTCAGGGTGGCTGAAGCTTTCTTT.

The table lists this clone with a count of one. The V gene is TRBV13, the J gene TRBJ2-2, with TRBD1 matching over 7 bases. V lost 0 bases to trimming and J lost 3 bases; unmatched junction nucleotides: 1. Germline V CDR1 and CDR2: PRHDT, FYEKMQ (reference sequence). This CDR3 region has 15 residues. DNA for the CDR3: TGTGCCAGCAGCTTAGGACAGGGGTACACCGGGGAGCTGTTTTTT. Translation gives CASSLGQGYTGELFF.

The chain links TRBV29-1 to TRBJ2-3; D is possibly TRBD1 or TRBD2 (7 bases each). The germline V gene has CDR1 SQVTM and CDR2 ANQGSEA. The CDR3 totals 16 residues. The V end was cut by 3 bases, the J end by 0 bases, with 16 bases between. CDR3 loop: CSVEGGTVTSTDTQYF. CDR3 bases: TGCAGCGTTGAGGGAGGGACAGTGACTAGCACAGATACGCAGTATTTT.

The chain uses TRBV7-2 and TRBJ1-6; D ambiguous. CDR1 SGHTA and CDR2 FQGNSA come from the germline V gene. The length of the CDR3 is 13 residues. V dropped 2 bases and J dropped 8 bases, with 7 bases sitting between them. Here the CDR3 reads CASSLYPDSPLHF. Written as DNA, the CDR3 is TGTGCCAGCAGCTTATATCCGGATTCACCCCTCCACTTT. Using reference TRBV7-2 and TRBJ1-6 for the parts outside the CDR3, the full variable domain is GAGVSQSPSNKVTEKGKDVELRCDPISGHTALYWYRQSLGQGLEFLIYFQGNSAPDKSGLPSDRFSAERTGGSVSTLTIQRTQQEDSAVYLCASSLYPDSPLHFGNGTRLTVT.

This chain uses TRBV20-1 with TRBJ1-1, with D uncertain. Germline lookup yields CDR1 DFQATT and CDR2 SNEGSKA (reference sequence). Trimming took 4 bases from V and 7 from J, leaving 10 bases between them. The CDR3 runs to 11 residues. The CDR3 loop is CSANRRVEAFF. The CDR3 region has the DNA TGCAGTGCTAACCGACGGGTTGAAGCTTTCTTT.